This T cell receptor beta chain derives from a study of spatial heterogeneity in lung cancer. Overall study: There was a strong correlation between the counts of TCR transcripts measured in tumor regions and a T cell transcriptional module score that was calculated from matched bulk RNA-seq. Notes on the study in general: Within tumors, counts of expanded alpha and beta TCRs tracked tumor mutation counts.

Single TCR cDNA molecules each had their own unique molecular identifier. TCRdb re-called the 5' RACE reads with MiXCR, one entry per CDR3 protein. The table shows some 9,400 distinct CDR3 sequences, with 2.9% occurring only once. The germline gives CDR1 SGHRS, CDR2 YFSETQ. This CDR3 spans 13 amino acids. With 0 bases removed from V and 1 base from J, the gap between germline ends came to 4 bases. By frequency in the sample, this clonotype is medium-sized. Its matching antigen is unknown. As to time point: sample taken at primary tumor resection. The donor group consisted of roughly 70 patients who had untreated, early-stage non-small cell lung cancer. Material for sequencing was whole RNA from tumor, nontumor lung or frozen PBMC, left unsorted.

The source was lung tumor tissue, collected at surgery. The receptor comes from a male donor with early-stage non-small cell lung cancer. V usage is TRBV5-1 and J usage is TRBJ1-1; no clear D gene. In DNA, the CDR3 is TGCGCCAGCAGCTTGGCAGCGAACACTGAAGCTTTCTTT. It codes for CASSLAANTEAFF.